These 4 T cell receptor beta chains were sequenced from one sample in a study of T cells in Graves' hyperthyroidism and ophthalmopathy. Amplification of TCR beta CDR3 regions used RNA as the template. The TCR CDR3 was amplified in a first-round RT-PCR using the HTBI primer set. TCRdb re-called the multiplex PCR reads through MiXCR, storing one row per CDR3 protein. The data hold 300,000 to 450,000 distinct CDR3 sequences, with 20% to 30% observed a single time. The sequencing sample was made of blood. These receptors all stem from a man aged 45-65 years with Graves' hyperthyroidism.

A few counts support this clonotype. This chain uses TRBV5-6 with TRBJ1-1; 11 nucleotides match TRBD1. The germline V gene encodes CDR1 SGHDT and CDR2 YYEEEE. The V segment lost 5 bases and the J segment 4 bases; nucleotides outside the gene matches: 4. The CDR3 runs to 14 residues. The CDR3 DNA reads TGTGCCAGCAGGACCGGGACAGGGGGCACTGAAGCTTTCTTT. This translates into CASRTGTGGTEAFF.

The sample holds a few counts of this clonotype. The V gene is TRBV30, the J gene TRBJ1-1; a weak D match, TRBD1 (5 bases). The CDR3 spans 13 residues. Germline V gives CDR1 GTSNPN, CDR2 SVGIG (reference sequence). Trimming cost V 3 bases and J 0 bases, with 8 bases left between them. CDR3 DNA: TGTGCCTGGAGAGGACACATGAACACTGAAGCTTTCTTT. Its translation is CAWRGHMNTEAFF.

The chain combines TRBV24-1 with TRBJ2-1, with TRBD2 as a possible D gene (6 bases). Germline CDR1 and CDR2: KGHDR and SFDVKD. The CDR3 extends over 14 amino acids. V lost 4 bases to trimming and J lost 6 bases, with 12 bases between them. The CDR3 DNA reads TGTGCCACCAGTGAATCGGGACTCGCCAATGAGCAGTTCTTC. It is translated as CATSESGLANEQFF.

This clonotype was seen repeatedly, ten times or more. V is TRBV2 and J is TRBJ2-5; D might be TRBD1 or TRBD2, each matching 5 bases. The CDR3 length is 15 residues. Germline-derived CDR1 and CDR2 are SNHLY and FYNNEI. V dropped 8 bases and J dropped 2 bases, with 18 bases sitting between them. Written as DNA, the CDR3 is TGTGCCAGCTGTGCGGGTCAGGGTCGGCAAGAGACCCAGTACTTC. Translated: CASCAGQGRQETQYF.